Given below is one TCR beta chain in context. The CDR3 length is 14 residues. Germline V gene data show CDR1 as SQVTM and CDR2 as ANQGSEA. V was cut by 5 bases and J by 0 bases, with 11 bases left in between. Sequenced by immunoSEQ multiplex PCR; TCRdb stores in-frame clones only, minus some. The sample has 330,000 or so clones, 92% seen once. This sample was included in a study of blood T cell repertoires in COVID-19. This TCR was recovered from a woman in her 30s who had recovered from COVID-19. Sequences were obtained from PBMCs or T cells enriched from blood (not recorded which). The V call is TRBV29-1, the J call TRBJ2-1, with D possibly matching TRBD1 (6 bases). CDR3 sequence reads: CSVRWTVSYNEQFF. In DNA form, the CDR3 reads TGCAGCGTTCGGTGGACAGTCTCCTACAATGAGCAGTTCTTC.